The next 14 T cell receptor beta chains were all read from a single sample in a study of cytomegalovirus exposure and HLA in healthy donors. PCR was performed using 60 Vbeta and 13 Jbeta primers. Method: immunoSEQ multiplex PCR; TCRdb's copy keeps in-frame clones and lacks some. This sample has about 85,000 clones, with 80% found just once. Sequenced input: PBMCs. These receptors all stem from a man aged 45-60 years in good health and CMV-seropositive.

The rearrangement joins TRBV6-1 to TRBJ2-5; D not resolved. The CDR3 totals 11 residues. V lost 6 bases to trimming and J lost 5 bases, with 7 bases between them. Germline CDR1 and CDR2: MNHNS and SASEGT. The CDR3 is CASRVAETQYF. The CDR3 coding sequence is TGTGCCAGCAGAGTTGCGGAGACCCAGTACTTC.

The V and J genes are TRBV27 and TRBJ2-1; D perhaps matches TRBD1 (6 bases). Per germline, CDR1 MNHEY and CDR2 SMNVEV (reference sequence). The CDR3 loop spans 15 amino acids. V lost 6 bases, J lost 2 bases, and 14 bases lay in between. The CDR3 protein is CASRSTGSTYNEQFF. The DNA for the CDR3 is TGTGCCAGCAGGAGTACAGGGTCCACCTACAATGAGCAGTTCTTC.

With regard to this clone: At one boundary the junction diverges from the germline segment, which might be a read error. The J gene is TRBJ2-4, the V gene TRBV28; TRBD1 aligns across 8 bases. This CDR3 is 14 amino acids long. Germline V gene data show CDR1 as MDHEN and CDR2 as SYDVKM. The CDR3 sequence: CASRVSMDRAYIVF. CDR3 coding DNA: TGTGCCAGCAGGGTCAGTATGGACAGGGCCTATATTGTCTTC.

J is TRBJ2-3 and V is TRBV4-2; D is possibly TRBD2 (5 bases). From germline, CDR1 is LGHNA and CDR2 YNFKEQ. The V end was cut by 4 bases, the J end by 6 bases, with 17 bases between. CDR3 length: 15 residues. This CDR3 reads CASSPSTSSVDTQYF. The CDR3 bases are TGTGCCAGCAGCCCATCTACTAGTTCAGTGGATACGCAGTATTTT.

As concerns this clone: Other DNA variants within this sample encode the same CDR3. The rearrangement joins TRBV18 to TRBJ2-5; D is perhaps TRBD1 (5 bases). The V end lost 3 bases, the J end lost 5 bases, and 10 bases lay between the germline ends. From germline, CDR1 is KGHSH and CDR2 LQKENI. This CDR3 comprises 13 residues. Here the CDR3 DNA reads TGTGCCAGCTCACCGGGGCAGGGTGAGACCCAGTACTTC. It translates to CASSPGQGETQYF. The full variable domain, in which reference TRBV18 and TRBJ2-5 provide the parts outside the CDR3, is NAGVMQNPRHLVRRRGQEARLRCSPMKGHSHVYWYRQLPEEGLKFMVYLQKENIIDESGMPKERFSAEFPKEGPSILRIQQVVRGDSAAYFCASSPGQGETQYFGPGTRLLVL.

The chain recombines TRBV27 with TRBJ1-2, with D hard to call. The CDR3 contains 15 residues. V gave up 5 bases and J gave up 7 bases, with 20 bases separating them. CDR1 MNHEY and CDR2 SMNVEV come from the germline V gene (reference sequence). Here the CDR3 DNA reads TGTGCCAGCAGTCCCTACTTGGCGGACGAGGGTGGCTACACCTTC. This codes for CASSPYLADEGGYTF.

CDR3 protein: CASSLASSGYTF. The CDR3 bases are TGTGCCAGCAGCTTAGCGTCATCGGGGTACACCTTC. The chain recombines TRBV7-9 with TRBJ1-2; D not certain. CDR1 is SEHNR and CDR2 is FQNEAQ in the germline V gene (reference sequence). V shed 0 bases and J shed 11 bases, with 10 bases lying between them. This CDR3 region has 12 residues.

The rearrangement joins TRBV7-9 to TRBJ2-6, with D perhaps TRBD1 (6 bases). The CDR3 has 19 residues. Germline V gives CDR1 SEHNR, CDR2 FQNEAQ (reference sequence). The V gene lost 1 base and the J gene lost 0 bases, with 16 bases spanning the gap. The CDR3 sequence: CASSLVPDRNFSGANVLTF. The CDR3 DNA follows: TGTGCCAGCAGCTTAGTTCCAGACAGGAACTTCTCTGGGGCCAACGTCCTGACTTTC.

The CDR3 sequence: CASSFPGEGNTIYF. Here the CDR3 DNA reads TGTGCCAGCAGCTTCCCAGGGGAAGGAAACACCATATATTTT. The chain is built from TRBV5-8 and TRBJ1-3; possibly TRBD1 for D (6 bases). Trimming stripped 2 bases from V and 4 bases from J, with 10 bases between. Germline-derived CDR1 and CDR2 are SGHTS and YDEGEE. The CDR3 sequence is 14 residues long. Drawing the rest from reference TRBV5-8 and TRBJ1-3, the complete variable domain is EAGVTQSPTHLIKTRGQQATLRCSPISGHTSVYWYQQALGLGLQFLLWYDEGEERNRGNFPPRFSGRQFPNYSSELNVNALELEDSALYLCASSFPGEGNTIYFGEGSWLTVV.

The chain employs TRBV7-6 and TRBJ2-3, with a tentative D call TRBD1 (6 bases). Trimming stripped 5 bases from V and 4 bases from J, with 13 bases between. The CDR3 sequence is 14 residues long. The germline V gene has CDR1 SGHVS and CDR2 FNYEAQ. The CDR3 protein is CASSADSISDTQYF. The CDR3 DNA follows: TGTGCCAGCAGCGCGGACAGTATTTCAGATACGCAGTATTTT.

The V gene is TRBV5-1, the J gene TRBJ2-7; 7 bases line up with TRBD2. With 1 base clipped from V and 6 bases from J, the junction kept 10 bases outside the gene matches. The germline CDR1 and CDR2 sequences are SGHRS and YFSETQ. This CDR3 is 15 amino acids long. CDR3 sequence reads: CASSLRGGRDSEQYF. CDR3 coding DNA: TGCGCCAGCAGCTTGCGGGGCGGGAGAGACTCCGAGCAGTACTTC.

The chain's CDR3 is CASSRPGLAGYEQYF. The DNA for the CDR3 is TGTGCCAGCAGCCGCCCGGGACTAGCGGGCTACGAGCAGTACTTC. The chain carries TRBV4-2 and TRBJ2-7; 12 nucleotides align to TRBD2. Germline CDR1 reads LGHNA; CDR2 reads YNFKEQ. Trimming took 4 bases from V and 3 from J; bases not matched to a gene: 4. The CDR3 contains 15 residues.

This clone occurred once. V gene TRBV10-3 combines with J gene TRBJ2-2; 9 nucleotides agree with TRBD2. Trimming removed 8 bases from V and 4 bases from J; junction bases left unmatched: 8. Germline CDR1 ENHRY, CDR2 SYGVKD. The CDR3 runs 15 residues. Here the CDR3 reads CAIGGREGPTGELFF. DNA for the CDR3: TGTGCCATCGGTGGGCGGGAGGGCCCCACCGGGGAGCTGTTTTTT.

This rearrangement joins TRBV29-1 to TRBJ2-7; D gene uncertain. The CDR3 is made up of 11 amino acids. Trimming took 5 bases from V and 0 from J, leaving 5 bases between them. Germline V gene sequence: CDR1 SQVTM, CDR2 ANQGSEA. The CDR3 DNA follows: TGCAGCGTTCTACTCTCCTACGAGCAGTACTTC. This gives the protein CSVLLSYEQYF.